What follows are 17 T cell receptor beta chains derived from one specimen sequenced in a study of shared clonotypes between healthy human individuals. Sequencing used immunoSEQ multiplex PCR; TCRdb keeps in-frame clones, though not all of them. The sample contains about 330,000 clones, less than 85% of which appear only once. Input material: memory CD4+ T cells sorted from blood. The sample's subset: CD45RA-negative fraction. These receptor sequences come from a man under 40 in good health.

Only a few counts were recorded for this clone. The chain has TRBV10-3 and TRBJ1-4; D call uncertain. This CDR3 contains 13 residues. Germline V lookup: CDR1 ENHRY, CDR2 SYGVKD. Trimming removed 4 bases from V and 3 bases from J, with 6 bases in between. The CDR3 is CAISAGSNEKLFF. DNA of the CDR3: TGTGCCATCAGTGCCGGATCTAATGAAAAACTGTTTTTT.

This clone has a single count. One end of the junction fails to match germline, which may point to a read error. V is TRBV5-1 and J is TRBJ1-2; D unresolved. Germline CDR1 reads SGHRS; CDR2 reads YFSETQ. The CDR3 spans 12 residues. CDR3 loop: CASSLGLYGYTF. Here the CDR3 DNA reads TGTGCCAGCAGCTTAGGACTTTATGGCTACACCTTC.

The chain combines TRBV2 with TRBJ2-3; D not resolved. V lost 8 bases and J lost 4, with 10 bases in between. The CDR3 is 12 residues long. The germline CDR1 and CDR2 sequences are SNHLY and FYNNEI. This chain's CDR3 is CASDREADTQYF. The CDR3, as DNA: TGTGCCAGCGATCGCGAGGCAGATACGCAGTATTTT.

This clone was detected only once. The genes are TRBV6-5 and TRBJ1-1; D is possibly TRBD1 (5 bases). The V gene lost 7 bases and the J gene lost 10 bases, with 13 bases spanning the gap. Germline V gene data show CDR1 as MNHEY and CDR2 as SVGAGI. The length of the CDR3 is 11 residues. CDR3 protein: CASTMGLGAFF. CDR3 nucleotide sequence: TGTGCCAGCACCATGGGACTTGGAGCTTTCTTT.

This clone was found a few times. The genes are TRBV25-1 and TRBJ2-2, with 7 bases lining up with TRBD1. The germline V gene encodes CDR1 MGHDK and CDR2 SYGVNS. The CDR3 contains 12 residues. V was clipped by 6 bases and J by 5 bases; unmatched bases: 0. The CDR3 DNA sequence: TGTGCCAGCAGCAGGGGGACCGGGGAGCTGTTTTTT. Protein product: CASSRGTGELFF.

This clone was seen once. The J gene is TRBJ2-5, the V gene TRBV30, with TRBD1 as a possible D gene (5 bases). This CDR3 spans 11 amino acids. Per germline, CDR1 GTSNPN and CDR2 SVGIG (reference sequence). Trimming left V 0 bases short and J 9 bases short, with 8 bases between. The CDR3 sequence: CAWSVGASQYF. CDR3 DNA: TGTGCCTGGAGTGTAGGGGCCTCCCAGTACTTC.

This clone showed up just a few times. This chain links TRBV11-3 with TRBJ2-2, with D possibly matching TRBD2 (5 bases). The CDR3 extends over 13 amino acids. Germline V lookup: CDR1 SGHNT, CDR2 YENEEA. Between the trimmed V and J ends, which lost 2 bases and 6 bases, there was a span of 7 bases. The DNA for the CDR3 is TGTGCCAGCAGCTTAACGGGATCCGGGGAGCTGTTTTTT. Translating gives CASSLTGSGELFF.

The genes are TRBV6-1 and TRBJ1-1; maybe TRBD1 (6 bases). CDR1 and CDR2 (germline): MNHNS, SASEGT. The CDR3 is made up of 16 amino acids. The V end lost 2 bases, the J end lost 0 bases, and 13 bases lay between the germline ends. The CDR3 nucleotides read TGTGCCAGCAGTGAAACGCAGGGGTGGATGAACACTGAAGCTTTCTTT. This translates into CASSETQGWMNTEAFF.

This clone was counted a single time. The CDR3 bases are TGTGCTAGTGGTTTAGGCAGGAACACTGAAGCTTTCTTT. It is translated as CASGLGRNTEAFF. The chain links TRBV12-5 to TRBJ1-1; D remains ambiguous. Germline V gene sequence: CDR1 LGHNT, CDR2 FRNRAP. V lost 3 bases and J lost 1, with 6 bases in between. This CDR3 spans 13 amino acids. The full variable domain, in which reference TRBV12-5 and TRBJ1-1 provide the parts outside the CDR3, is DARVTQTPRHKVTEMGQEVTMRCQPILGHNTVFWYRQTMMQGLELLAYFRNRAPLDDSGMPKDRFSAEMPDATLATLKIQPSEPRDSAVYFCASGLGRNTEAFFGQGTRLTVV.

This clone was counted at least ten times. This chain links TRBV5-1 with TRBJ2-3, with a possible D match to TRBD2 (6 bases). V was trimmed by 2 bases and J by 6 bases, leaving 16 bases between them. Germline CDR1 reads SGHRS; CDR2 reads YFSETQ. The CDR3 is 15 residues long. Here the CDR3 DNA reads TGCGCCAGCAGCTTCCAGGGTGGGACTCGGGATACGCAGTATTTT. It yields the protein CASSFQGGTRDTQYF.

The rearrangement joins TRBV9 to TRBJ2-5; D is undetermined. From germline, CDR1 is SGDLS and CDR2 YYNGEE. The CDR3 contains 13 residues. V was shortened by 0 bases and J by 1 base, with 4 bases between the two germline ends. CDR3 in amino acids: CASSVAPQETQYF. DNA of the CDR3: TGTGCCAGCAGCGTAGCGCCCCAAGAGACCCAGTACTTC.

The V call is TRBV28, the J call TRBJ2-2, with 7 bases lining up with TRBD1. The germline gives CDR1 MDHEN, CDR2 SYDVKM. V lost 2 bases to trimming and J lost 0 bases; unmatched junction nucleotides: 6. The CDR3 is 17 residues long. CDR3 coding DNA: TGTGCCAGCAGTTTAGTCCTGGGACAGCCGAACACCGGGGAGCTGTTTTTT. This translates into CASSLVLGQPNTGELFF.

CDR3 in DNA: TGTGCCAGCAGCGAAGGCTTATCTACCACTGAAGCTTTCTTT. It yields the protein CASSEGLSTTEAFF. The chain carries TRBV9 and TRBJ1-1, with no clear D. The CDR3 covers 14 residues. V shed 3 bases and J shed 4 bases, with 13 bases lying between them. Germline V gives CDR1 SGDLS, CDR2 YYNGEE.

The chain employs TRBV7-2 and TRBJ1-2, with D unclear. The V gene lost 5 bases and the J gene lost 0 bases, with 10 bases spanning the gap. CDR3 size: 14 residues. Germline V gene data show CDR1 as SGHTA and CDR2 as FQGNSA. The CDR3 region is CASSGVGANYGYTF. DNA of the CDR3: TGTGCCAGCAGCGGGGTGGGAGCTAACTATGGCTACACCTTC.

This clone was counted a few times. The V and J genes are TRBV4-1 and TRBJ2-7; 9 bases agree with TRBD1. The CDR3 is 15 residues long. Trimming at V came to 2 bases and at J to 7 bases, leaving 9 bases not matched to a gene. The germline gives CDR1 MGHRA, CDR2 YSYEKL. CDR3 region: CASSQSADRGEEQYF. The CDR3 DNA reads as TGCGCCAGCAGCCAATCAGCGGACAGGGGTGAAGAGCAGTACTTC.

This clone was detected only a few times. The CDR3 bases are TGTGCCAGCAGTCAGGACAGGCCATACGAGCAGTACTTC. Translated, it gives CASSQDRPYEQYF. V is TRBV28 and J is TRBJ2-7; TRBD1 agrees at 7 bases. This CDR3 contains 13 residues. Germline V lookup: CDR1 MDHEN, CDR2 SYDVKM. The J segment lost 4 bases and the V segment lost 5 bases, leaving 5 bases of the junction unmatched.

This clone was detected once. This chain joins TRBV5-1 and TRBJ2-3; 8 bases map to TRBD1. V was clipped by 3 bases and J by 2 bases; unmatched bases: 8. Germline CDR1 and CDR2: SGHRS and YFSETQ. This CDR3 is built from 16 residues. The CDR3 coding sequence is TGCGCCAGCAGCTCAGCAGACAGGGGCCCCACAGATACGCAGTATTTT. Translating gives CASSSADRGPTDTQYF.